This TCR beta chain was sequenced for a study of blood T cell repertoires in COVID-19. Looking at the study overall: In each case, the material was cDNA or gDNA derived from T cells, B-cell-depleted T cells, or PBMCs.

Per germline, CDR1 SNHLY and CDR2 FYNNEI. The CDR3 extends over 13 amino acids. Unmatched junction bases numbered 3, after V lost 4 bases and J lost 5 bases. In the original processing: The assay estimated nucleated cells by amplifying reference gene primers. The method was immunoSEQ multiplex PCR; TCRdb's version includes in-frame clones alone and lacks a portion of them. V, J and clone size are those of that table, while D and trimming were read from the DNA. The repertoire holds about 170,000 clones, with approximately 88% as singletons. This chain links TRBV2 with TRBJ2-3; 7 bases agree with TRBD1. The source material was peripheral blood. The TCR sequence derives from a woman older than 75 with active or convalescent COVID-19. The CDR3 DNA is TGTGCCAGCAGTGGACAGGGTGGAGATACGCAGTATTTT. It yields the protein CASSGQGGDTQYF. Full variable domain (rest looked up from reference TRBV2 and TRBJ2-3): EPEVTQTPSHQVTQMGQEVILRCVPISNHLYFYWYRQILGQKVEFLVSFYNNEISEKSEIFDDQFSVERPDGSNFTLKIRSTKLEDSAMYFCASSGQGGDTQYFGPGTRLTVL.